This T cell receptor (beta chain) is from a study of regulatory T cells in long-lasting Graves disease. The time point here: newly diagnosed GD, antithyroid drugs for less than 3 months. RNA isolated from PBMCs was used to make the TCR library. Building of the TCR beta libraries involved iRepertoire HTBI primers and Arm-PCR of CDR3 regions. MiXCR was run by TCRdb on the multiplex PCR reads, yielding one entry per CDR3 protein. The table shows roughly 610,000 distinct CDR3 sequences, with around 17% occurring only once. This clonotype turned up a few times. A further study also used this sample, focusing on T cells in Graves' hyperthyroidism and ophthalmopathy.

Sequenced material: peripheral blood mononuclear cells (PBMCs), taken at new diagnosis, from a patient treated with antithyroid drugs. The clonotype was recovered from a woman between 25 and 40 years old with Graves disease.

The CDR3: CASSVGAGGANYEQYF. CDR3 in DNA: TGTGCCAGCAGTGTGGGGGCCGGGGGCGCTAATTACGAGCAGTACTTC. The V gene is TRBV2, the J gene TRBJ2-7, with D perhaps matching TRBD1 or TRBD2 (6 bases each). The germline CDR1 and CDR2 sequences are SNHLY and FYNNEI. The CDR3 is 16 residues long. V was cut by 4 bases and J by 4 bases, with 20 bases left in between.